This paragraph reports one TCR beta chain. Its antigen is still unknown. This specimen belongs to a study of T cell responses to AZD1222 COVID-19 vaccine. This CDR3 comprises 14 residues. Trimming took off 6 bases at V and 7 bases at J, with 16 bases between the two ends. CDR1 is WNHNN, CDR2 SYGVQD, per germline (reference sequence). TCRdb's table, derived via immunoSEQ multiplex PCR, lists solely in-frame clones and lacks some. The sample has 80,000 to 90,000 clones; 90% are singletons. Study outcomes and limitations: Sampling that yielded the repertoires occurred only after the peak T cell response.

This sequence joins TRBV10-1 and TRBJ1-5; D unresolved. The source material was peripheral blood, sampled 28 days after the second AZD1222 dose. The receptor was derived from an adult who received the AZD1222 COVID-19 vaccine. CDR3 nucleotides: TGCGCCAGCAGCGAAAAGAAGAGGACGCAGCCCCAGCATTTT. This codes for CASSEKKRTQPQHF.